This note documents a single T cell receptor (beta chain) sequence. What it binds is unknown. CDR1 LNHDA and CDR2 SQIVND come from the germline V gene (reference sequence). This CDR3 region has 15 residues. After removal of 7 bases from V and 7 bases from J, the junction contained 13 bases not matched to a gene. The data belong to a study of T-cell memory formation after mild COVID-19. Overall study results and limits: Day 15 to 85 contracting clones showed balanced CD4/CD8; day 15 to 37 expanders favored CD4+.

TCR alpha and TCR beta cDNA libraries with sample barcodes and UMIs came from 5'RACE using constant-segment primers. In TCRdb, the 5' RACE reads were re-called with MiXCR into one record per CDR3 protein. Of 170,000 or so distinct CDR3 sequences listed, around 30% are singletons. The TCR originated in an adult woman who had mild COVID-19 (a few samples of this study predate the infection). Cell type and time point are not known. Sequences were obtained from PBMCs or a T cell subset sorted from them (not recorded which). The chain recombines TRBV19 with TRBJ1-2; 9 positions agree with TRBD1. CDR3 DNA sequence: TGTGCCAGTACTCCGGGACAGGGTGGGTTCCGTGGCTACACCTTC. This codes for CASTPGQGGFRGYTF.